This T cell receptor (beta chain) was sequenced in a study of tumor-infiltrating lymphocytes in localized non-small cell lung cancer. This clone has just a few counts. Its specificity is unknown. TCRdb's copy holds only in-frame clones and misses some; the assay was immunoSEQ multiplex PCR. The sample has some 8,100 clones; 70% to 85% are singletons. V lost 6 bases and J 0 bases, leaving 15 bases between the germline ends. Per germline, CDR1 MNHNS and CDR2 SASEGT. This CDR3 spans 15 amino acids. Points from the study as a whole: Only some patients had TCR sequencing, depending on available tissue. Tumor T-cell fraction was not associated with recurrence-free survival. IM1 and IM2 tumors showed no difference in T-cell fraction. Higher tumor T cell infiltration than in uninvolved lung was supported by TCRbeta sequencing.

This TCR derives from a human donor with non-small cell lung cancer. The sequenced sample consisted of lung tumor tissue. The rearrangement uses TRBV6-1 and TRBJ2-7; a possible D gene is TRBD1 (7 bases). CDR3 in DNA: TGTGCCAGCAGGCCGTGGCAGGGGGGCTCCTACGAGCAGTACTTC. Protein product: CASRPWQGGSYEQYF.